Reported below is one T cell receptor beta chain. Its antigen is unknown. Assay: immunoSEQ multiplex PCR; the TCRdb copy retains only in-frame clones and omits some. The repertoire holds about 770,000 clones, with 72% as singletons. The sample comes from a study of shared clonotypes between healthy human individuals. Study-level information: There were three CD4 naive, three CD4 memory, two CD8 naive and one CD8 memory plates per donor. Notes on the study in general: The rarefaction results pointed to incomplete sorted-subset sequencing despite large depth.

The CDR3 is 13 residues long. J lost 5 bases, V lost 11 bases, and 10 bases had no gene match. Germline values: CDR1 MNHNS, CDR2 SASEGT. The sample consisted of memory CD4+ T cells sorted from blood. Sample subset: CD45RA-negative fraction. This receptor was taken from a woman between 25 and 40 years old in good health. V and J are TRBV6-1 and TRBJ1-2, with TRBD1 matching 8 bases. The CDR3 region has the DNA TGTGCCGTAATGGACAGGGTAATTTATGGCTACACCTTC. It yields the protein CAVMDRVIYGYTF.